This T cell receptor beta chain was identified during a study of T cells in Graves' hyperthyroidism and ophthalmopathy. Diagnoses rested on clinical symptoms, serum thyroxine and TRAb, thyroid ultrasound and orbital computed tomography. The source material, RNA transcripts, was used to amplify TCR beta CDR3 regions. The HTBI primer set was used in a first-round RT-PCR of the TCR CDR3. Via MiXCR, TCRdb re-called the multiplex PCR reads, giving one row per CDR3 protein. The table has 650,000 to 850,000 distinct CDR3 sequences, around 20% seen once. V was pared by 5 bases and J by 0 bases, with 11 bases of the junction left unmatched. Germline V lookup: CDR1 SQVTM, CDR2 ANQGSEA. This CDR3 comprises 16 residues.

The receptor's source is a woman in her forties or fifties with Graves' hyperthyroidism that later progressed to Graves' ophthalmopathy. This sequence joins TRBV29-1 and TRBJ2-5; 8 bases agree with TRBD1. The sample consisted of blood. The CDR3 region is CSVYLALQGDQETQYF. CDR3 coding DNA: TGCAGCGTTTACCTCGCCCTACAGGGGGACCAAGAGACCCAGTACTTC. Looking up the rest from reference TRBV29-1 and TRBJ2-5 gives the full variable domain: SAVISQKPSRDICQRGTSLTIQCQVDSQVTMMFWYRQQPGQSLTLIATANQGSEATYESGFVIDKFPISRPNLTFSTLTVSNMSPEDSSIYLCSVYLALQGDQETQYFGPGTRLLVL.